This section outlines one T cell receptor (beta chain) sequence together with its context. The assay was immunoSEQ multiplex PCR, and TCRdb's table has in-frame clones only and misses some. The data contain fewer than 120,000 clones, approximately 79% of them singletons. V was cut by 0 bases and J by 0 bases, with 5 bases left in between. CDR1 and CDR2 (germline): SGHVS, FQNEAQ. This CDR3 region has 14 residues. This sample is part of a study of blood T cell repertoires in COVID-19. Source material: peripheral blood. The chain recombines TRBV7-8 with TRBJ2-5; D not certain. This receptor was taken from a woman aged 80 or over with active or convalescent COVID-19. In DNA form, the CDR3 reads TGTGCCAGCAGCTTAGCGGAGTACCAAGAGACCCAGTACTTC. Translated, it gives CASSLAEYQETQYF.